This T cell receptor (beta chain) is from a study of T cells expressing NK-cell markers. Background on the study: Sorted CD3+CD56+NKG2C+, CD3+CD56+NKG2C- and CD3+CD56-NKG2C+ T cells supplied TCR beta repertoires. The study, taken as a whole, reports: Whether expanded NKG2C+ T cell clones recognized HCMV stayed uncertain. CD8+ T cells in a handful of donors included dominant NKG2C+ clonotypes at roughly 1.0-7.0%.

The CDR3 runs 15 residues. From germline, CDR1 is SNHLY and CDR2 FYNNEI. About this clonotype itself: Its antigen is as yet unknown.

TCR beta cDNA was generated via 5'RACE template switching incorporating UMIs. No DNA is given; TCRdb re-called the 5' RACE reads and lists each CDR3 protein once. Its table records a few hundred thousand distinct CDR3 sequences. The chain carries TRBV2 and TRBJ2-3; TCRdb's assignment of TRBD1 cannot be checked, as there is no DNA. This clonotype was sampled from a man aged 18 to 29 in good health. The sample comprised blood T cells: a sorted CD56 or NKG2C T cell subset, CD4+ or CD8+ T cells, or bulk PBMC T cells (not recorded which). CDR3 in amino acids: CASSDLGQGIDTQYF.